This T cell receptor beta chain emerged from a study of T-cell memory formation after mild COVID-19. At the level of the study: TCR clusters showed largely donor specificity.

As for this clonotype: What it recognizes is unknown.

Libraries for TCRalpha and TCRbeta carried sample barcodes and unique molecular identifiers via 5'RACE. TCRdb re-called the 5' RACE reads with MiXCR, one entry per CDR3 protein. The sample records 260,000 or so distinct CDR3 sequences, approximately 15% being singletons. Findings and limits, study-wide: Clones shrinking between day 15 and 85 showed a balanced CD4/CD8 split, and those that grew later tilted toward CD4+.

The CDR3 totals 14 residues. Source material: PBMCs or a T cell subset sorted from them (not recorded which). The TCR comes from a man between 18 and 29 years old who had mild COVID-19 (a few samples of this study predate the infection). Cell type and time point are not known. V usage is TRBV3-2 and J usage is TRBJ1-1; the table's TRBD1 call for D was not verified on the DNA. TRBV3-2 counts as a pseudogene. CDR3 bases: TGTGCCAGCAGCCATACATACTCGGGGGCTGAAGCTTTCTTT. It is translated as CASSHTYSGAEAFF.